There are many counts of the clone carrying this TCR beta chain. Antigen unknown. CDR3-region Arm-PCR and iRepertoire HTBI primers produced the TCR beta libraries. MiXCR, applied by TCRdb to the multiplex PCR reads, yields one record per CDR3 protein. There are approximately 270,000 distinct CDR3 sequences in the sample; more than 15% occur only once, and less than 15% lies in the top ten. Trimming took 8 bases from V and 2 from J, leaving 16 bases between them. The CDR3 runs 14 residues. In germline, CDR1 is MNHNS, CDR2 SASEGT. This entry is derived from a study of regulatory T cells in long-lasting Graves disease. Overall study findings and caveats: Persistent Graves' disease cases displayed lower TCR diversity than newly diagnosed ones.

Time point specified: newly diagnosed GD, antithyroid drugs for less than 3 months. Scientists built the TCR library using RNA that was extracted from PBMCs. As collected, the peripheral blood samples measured about 8.1 milliliters each and went into EDTA tubes. These data were also filed under a second study, of T cells in Graves' hyperthyroidism and ophthalmopathy. As that study records: First-round RT-PCR of the TCR CDR3 relied on the HTBI primer set. The model identified upcoming ophthalmopathy a median approximately six months ahead of onset.

The specimen was peripheral blood mononuclear cells (PBMCs), collected at new diagnosis, from a patient treated with antithyroid drugs. The gene calls are TRBV6-1 and TRBJ2-7; the D gene is possibly TRBD2 (5 bases). This receptor was obtained from a woman in her 30s with Graves disease. In DNA, the CDR3 is TGTGCCAGCGGCCGGGAAAGGCACCCCTACGAGCAGTACTTC. Amino acid sequence: CASGRERHPYEQYF.